Listed below are T cell receptor beta chains from one sample, sequenced in a study of blood T cell repertoires in COVID-19. Only in-frame clones appear in the TCRdb table, and some are missing; sequencing was by immunoSEQ multiplex PCR. This sample has approximately 92,000 clones; over 70% occur once, and the top ten carry about 8.1%. Sequencing was carried out using peripheral blood. Source of these receptors: a man aged 45-65 years who had recovered from COVID-19. Both conserved end residues are part of each CDR3. D genes are given only for firm matches. Rows may omit the clone size; those that give it use once, few, many or a size class.

>TRBD1|TRBJ1-1|TRBV7-2|NA
CASSPGPGQGYTEAFF
>NA|TRBJ2-7|TRBV6-5|NA
CASSSKAGANEQYF
>TRBD1|TRBJ1-3|TRBV7-7|NA
CASSLGLELVDQTGGSGNTIYF
>NA|TRBJ1-3|TRBV28|once
CASSLVLSASDTIYF
>NA|TRBJ1-2|TRBV7-2|NA
CASLPGANYGYTF
>NA|TRBJ1-2|TRBV10-3|NA
CAISESYRKKGAGYTF
>NA|TRBJ2-5|TRBV3-1/TRBV3-2|many
CASSHGRSQETQYF
>TRBD1|TRBJ2-3|TRBV5-1|NA
CASRQGAGTDTQYF
>TRBD2|TRBJ2-5|TRBV10-3|NA
CAISAGVRGGQETQYF
>TRBD1|TRBJ1-1|TRBV7-9|NA
CASSSRSGGHTEAFF
>NA|TRBJ2-7|TRBV18|NA
CASSPPRPSYEQYF
>NA|TRBJ2-5|TRBV29-1|NA
CSDRTAGETQYF
>NA|TRBJ1-1|TRBV5-1|NA
CASSLDGPQAFF
>NA|TRBJ2-1|TRBV6-5|NA
CASSRRWTFF
>NA|TRBJ2-1|TRBV18|NA
CASSPLASTGNEQFF
>TRBD1|TRBJ1-4|TRBV9|NA
CASSTYQGAGEKLFF
>NA|TRBJ1-5|TRBV6-4|NA
CASSVRGWVNQPQHF
>TRBD2|TRBJ2-3|TRBV7-2|NA
CASSLVSGAHGTDTQYF
>NA|TRBJ1-4|TRBV19|NA
CATRSGANEKLFF
>TRBD2|TRBJ2-1|TRBV7-8|NA
CATKFIQRGLLSYNEQFF
>NA|TRBJ2-3|TRBV19|NA
CASSEGWGSGTQYF
>NA|TRBJ2-6|TRBV5-1|NA
CASSLIQGGANVLTF
>TRBD1|TRBJ1-5|TRBV6-5|NA
CASSSGDRLNQPQHF